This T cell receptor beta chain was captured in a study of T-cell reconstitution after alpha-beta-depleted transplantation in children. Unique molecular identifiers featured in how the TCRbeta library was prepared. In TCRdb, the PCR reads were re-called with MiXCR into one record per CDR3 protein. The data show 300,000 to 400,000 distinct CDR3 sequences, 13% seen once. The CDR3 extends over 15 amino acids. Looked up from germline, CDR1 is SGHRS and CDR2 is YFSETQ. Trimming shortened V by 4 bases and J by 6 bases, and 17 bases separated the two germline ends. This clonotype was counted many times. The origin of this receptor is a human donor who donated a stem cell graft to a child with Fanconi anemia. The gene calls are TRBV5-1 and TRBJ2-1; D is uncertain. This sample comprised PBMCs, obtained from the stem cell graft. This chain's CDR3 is CASSPPGPSFNEQFF. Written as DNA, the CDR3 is TGCGCCAGCAGCCCTCCGGGTCCCAGCTTCAATGAGCAGTTCTTC.